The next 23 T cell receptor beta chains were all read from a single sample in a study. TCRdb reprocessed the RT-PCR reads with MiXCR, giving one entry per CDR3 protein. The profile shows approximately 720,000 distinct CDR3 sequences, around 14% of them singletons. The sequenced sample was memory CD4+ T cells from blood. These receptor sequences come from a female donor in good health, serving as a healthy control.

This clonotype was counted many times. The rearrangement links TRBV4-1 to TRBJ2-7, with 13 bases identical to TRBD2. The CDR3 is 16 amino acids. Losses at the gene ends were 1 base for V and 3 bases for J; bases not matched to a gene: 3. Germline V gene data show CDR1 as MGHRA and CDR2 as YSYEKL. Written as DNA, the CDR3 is TGCGCCAGCAGCCAAGGAGGGACTAGCGGGATCTACGAGCAGTACTTC. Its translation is CASSQGGTSGIYEQYF.

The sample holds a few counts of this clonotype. CDR3 in amino acids: CASSPWTGDQPQHF. The CDR3 DNA reads as TGTGCCAGCAGCCCCTGGACGGGCGATCAGCCCCAGCATTTT. The rearrangement links TRBV7-2 to TRBJ1-5, with no clear D. The V end lost 5 bases, the J end lost 5 bases, and 13 bases lay between the germline ends. Germline CDR1 and CDR2: SGHTA and FQGNSA. This CDR3 region has 14 residues.

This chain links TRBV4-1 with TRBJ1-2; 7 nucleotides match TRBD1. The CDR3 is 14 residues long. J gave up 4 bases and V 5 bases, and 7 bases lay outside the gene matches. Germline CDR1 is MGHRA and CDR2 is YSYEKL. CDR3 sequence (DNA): TGCGCCAGCAGCTCTGGACAGGCCATCTATGGCTACACCTTC. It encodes CASSSGQAIYGYTF.

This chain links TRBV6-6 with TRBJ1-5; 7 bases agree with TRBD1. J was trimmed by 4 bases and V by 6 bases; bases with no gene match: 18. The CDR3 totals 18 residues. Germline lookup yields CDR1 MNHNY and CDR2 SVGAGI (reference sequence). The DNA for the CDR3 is TGTGCCAGCAGCGGTCCGGGACAGAGCTATGATAAGAATCAGCCCCAGCATTTT. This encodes CASSGPGQSYDKNQPQHF.

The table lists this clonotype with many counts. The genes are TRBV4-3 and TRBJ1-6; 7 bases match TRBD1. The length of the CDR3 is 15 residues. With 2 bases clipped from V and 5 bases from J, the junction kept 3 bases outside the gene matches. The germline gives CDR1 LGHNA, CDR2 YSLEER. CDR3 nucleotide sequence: TGCGCCAGCAGCCAAAACGACAGGGATAATTCACCCCTCCACTTT. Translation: CASSQNDRDNSPLHF.

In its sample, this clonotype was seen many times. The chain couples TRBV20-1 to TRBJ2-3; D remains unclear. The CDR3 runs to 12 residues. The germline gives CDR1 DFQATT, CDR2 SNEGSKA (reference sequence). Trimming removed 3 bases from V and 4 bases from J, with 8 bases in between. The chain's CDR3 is CSASLGADTQYF. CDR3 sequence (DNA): TGCAGTGCTAGTCTAGGTGCAGATACGCAGTATTTT.

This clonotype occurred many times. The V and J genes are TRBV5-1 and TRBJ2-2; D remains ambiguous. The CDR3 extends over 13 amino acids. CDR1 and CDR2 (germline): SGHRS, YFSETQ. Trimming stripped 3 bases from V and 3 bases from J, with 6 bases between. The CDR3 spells CASSYRDTGELFF. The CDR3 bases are TGCGCCAGCAGCTATAGGGACACCGGGGAGCTGTTTTTT.

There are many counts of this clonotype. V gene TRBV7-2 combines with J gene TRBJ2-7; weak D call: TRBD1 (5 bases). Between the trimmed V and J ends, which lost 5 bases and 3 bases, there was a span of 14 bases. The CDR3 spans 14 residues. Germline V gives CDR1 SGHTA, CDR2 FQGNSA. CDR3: CASSRWGRGYEQYF. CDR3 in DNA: TGTGCCAGCAGCAGATGGGGAAGGGGCTACGAGCAGTACTTC.

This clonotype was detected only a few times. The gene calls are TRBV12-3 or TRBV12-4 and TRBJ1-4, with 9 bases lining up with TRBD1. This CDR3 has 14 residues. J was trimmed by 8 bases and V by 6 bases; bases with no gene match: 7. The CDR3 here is CASSRGQGEEKLFF. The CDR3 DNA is TGTGCCAGCAGCCGGGGACAGGGTGAAGAAAAACTGTTTTTT.

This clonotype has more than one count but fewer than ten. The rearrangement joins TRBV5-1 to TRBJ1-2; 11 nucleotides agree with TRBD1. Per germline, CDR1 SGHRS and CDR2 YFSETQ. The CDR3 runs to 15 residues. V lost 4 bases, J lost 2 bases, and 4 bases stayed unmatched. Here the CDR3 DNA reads TGCGCCAGCAGCGCCCGGGACAGGGGGAACTATGGCTACACCTTC. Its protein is CASSARDRGNYGYTF. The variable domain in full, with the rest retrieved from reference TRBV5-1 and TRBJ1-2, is KAGVTQTPRYLIKTRGQQVTLSCSPISGHRSVSWYQQTPGQGLQFLFEYFSETQRNKGNFPGRFSGRQFSNSRSEMNVSTLELGDSALYLCASSARDRGNYGYTFGSGTRLTVV.

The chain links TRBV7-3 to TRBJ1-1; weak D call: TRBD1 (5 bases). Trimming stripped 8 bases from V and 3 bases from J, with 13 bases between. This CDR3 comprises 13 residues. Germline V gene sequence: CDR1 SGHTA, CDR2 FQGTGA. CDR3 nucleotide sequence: TGTGCCAGCTGCCAATCGGGGGACACTGAAGCTTTCTTT. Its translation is CASCQSGDTEAFF.

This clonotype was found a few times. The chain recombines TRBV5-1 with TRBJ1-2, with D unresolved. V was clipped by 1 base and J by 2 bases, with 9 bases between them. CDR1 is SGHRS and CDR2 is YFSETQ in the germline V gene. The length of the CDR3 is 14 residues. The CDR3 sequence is CASSLQLGNYGYTF. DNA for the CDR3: TGCGCCAGCAGCTTGCAGCTAGGAAACTATGGCTACACCTTC.

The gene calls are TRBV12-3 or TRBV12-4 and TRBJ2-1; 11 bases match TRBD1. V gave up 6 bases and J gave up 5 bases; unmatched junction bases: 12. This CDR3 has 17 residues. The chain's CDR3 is CASRPFTGTGGNNEQFF. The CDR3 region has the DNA TGTGCCAGCAGGCCATTCACCGGGACAGGGGGAAACAATGAGCAGTTCTTC.

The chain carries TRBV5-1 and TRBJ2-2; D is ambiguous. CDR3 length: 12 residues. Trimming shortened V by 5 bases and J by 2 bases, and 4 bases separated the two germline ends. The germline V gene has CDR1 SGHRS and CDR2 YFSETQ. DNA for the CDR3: TGCGCCAGCAGATCTAACACCGGGGAGCTGTTTTTT. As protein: CASRSNTGELFF.

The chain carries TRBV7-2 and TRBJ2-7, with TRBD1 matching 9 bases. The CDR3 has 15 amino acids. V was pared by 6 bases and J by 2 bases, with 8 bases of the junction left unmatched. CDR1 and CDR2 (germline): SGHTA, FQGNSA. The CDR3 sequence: CASSPGTGFPYEQYF. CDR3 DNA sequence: TGTGCCAGCAGTCCCGGGACAGGGTTCCCCTACGAGCAGTACTTC.

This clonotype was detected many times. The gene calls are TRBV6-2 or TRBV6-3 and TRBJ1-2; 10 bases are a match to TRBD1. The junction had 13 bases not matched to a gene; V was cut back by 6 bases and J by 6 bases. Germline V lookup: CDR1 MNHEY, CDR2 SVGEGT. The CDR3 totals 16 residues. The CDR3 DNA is TGTGCCAGCAGCCCTCTCGGGGACAGGGGCTTTCATGGCTACACCTTC. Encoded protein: CASSPLGDRGFHGYTF.

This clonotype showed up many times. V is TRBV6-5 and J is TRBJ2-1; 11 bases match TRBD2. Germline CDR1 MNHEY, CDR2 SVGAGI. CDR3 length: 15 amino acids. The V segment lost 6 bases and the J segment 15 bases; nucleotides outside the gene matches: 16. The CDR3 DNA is TGTGCCAGCAGCCCCCGGGGGACTAGCGGACGACATTGGTTCTTC. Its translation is CASSPRGTSGRHWFF.

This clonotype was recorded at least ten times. The CDR3 bases are TGTGCCACCAGTGCTCCCTGGGGGGGCACATCGATGACTAGAAGCAGAGACAATGAGCAGTTCTTC. Translating it yields CATSAPWGGTSMTRSRDNEQFF. The V and J genes are TRBV24-1 and TRBJ2-1; TRBD2 is a possible D gene (7 bases). This CDR3 has 22 residues. Trimming removed 5 bases from V and 5 bases from J, with 36 bases in between. The germline CDR1 and CDR2 sequences are KGHDR and SFDVKD.

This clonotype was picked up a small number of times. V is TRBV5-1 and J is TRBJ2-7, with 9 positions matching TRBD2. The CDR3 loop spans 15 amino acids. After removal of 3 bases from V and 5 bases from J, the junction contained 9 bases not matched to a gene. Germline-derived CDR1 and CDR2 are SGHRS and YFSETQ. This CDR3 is CASSWGREGENEQYF. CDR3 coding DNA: TGCGCCAGCAGCTGGGGGCGGGAGGGCGAGAACGAGCAGTACTTC.

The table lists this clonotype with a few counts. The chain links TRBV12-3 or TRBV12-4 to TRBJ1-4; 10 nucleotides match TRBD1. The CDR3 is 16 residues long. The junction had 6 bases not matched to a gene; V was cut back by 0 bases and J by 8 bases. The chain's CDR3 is CASSLAFGTGAEKLFF. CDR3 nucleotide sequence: TGTGCCAGCAGTTTAGCATTTGGGACAGGGGCCGAAAAACTGTTTTTT.

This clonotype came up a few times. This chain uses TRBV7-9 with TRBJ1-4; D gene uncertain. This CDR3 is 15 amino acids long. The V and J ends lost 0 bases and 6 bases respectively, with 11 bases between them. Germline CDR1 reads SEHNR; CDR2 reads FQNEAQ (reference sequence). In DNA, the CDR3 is TGTGCCAGCAGCTTAGCGAATGCCGGGTATGAAAAACTGTTTTTT. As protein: CASSLANAGYEKLFF.

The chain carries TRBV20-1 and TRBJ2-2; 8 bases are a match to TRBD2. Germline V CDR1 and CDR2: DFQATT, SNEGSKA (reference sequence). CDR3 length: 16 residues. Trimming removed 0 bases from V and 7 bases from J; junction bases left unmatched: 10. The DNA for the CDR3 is TGCAGTGCTAGAGATAGTAACGGGGGGGCCGACGGGGAGCTGTTTTTT. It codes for CSARDSNGGADGELFF.

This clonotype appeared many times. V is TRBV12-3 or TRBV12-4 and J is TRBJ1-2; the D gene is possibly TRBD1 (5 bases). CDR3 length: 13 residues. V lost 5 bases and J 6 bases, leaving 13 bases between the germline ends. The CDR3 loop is CASSLEGTHGYTF. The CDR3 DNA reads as TGTGCCAGCAGTCTGGAGGGGACCCATGGCTACACCTTC.